These 20 T cell receptor beta chains were all obtained from the same sample, sequenced in a study of T cells in Graves' hyperthyroidism and ophthalmopathy. What was amplified from RNA transcripts were TCR beta CDR3 regions. Researchers ran a first-round RT-PCR on the TCR CDR3 using the HTBI primer set. TCRdb recomputed calls from the multiplex PCR reads with MiXCR, one row per CDR3 protein. The data hold about 710,000 distinct CDR3 sequences, with roughly 17% observed a single time. The sample consisted of blood. All receptors come from a man in his late teens or twenties with Graves' hyperthyroidism.

The table lists this clonotype with many counts. This sequence joins TRBV28 and TRBJ2-5; maybe TRBD1 (6 bases). Germline V gene data show CDR1 as MDHEN and CDR2 as SYDVKM. V was trimmed by 5 bases and J by 5 bases, leaving 15 bases between them. This CDR3 has 14 residues. The CDR3 loop reads CASSNREPPETQYF. CDR3 coding DNA: TGTGCCAGCAGTAACAGGGAACCGCCCGAGACCCAGTACTTC.

This chain uses TRBV6-2 or TRBV6-3 with TRBJ1-1; D not resolved. V lost 6 bases to trimming and J lost 11 bases, with 16 bases between them. This CDR3 is 12 amino acids long. Germline CDR1 and CDR2: MNHEY and SVGEGT. The CDR3 DNA reads as TGTGCCAGCAGCAAACGGACCGGGTACGCTTTCTTT. This codes for CASSKRTGYAFF.

The chain joins TRBV27 to TRBJ1-4, with D uncertain. CDR1 is MNHEY and CDR2 is SMNVEV in the germline V gene (reference sequence). The V and J ends lost 0 bases and 4 bases respectively, with 9 bases between them. The length of the CDR3 is 15 residues. Written as DNA, the CDR3 is TGTGCCAGCAGTTTATCAATAGGGTTTAATGAAAAACTGTTTTTT. It encodes CASSLSIGFNEKLFF.

This clonotype was counted only a few times. The chain combines TRBV5-6 with TRBJ2-5; the match to TRBD2 covers 10 bases. The CDR3 has 14 amino acids. Germline V lookup: CDR1 SGHDT, CDR2 YYEEEE. V dropped 6 bases and J dropped 2; count of bases not matched to a gene: 4. CDR3 sequence (DNA): TGTGCCAGCACCGTGGGACTAGCGCAAGAGACCCAGTACTTC. It specifies CASTVGLAQETQYF.

This clonotype showed up just a few times. CDR3 amino acids: CASSDRDWTDTQYF. CDR3 sequence (DNA): TGTGCCAGTAGTGATCGCGACTGGACAGATACGCAGTATTTT. This sequence joins TRBV19 and TRBJ2-3; D gene unclear. The CDR3 has 14 amino acids. Germline assignment: CDR1 LNHDA and CDR2 SQIVND (reference sequence). V shed 5 bases and J shed 3 bases, with 12 bases lying between them. The variable domain in full, completed from reference TRBV19 and TRBJ2-3, reads DGGITQSPKYLFRKEGQNVTLSCEQNLNHDAMYWYRQDPGQGLRLIYYSQIVNDFQKGDIAEGYSVSREKKESFPLTVTSAQKNPTAFYLCASSDRDWTDTQYFGPGTRLTVL.

The chain combines TRBV6-1 with TRBJ2-2, with TRBD2 matching over 8 bases. Germline values: CDR1 MNHNS, CDR2 SASEGT. The CDR3 spans 17 residues. Trimming took 6 bases from V and 3 from J; bases not matched to a gene: 12. DNA for the CDR3: TGTGCCAGCAGCGTGAGACGGACTAGCCTGTACACCGGGGAGCTGTTTTTT. Translation gives CASSVRRTSLYTGELFF.

Here the CDR3 DNA reads TGTGCCAGCAGCTTGCTCGGGGAAGTGGGACTTTATGGCTACACCTTC. This gives the protein CASSLLGEVGLYGYTF. This chain uses TRBV5-6 with TRBJ1-2; a weak D match, TRBD1 (5 bases). V was shortened by 1 base and J by 5 bases, with 18 bases between the two germline ends. The CDR3 loop spans 16 amino acids. Germline values: CDR1 SGHDT, CDR2 YYEEEE.

This clonotype has more than one count but fewer than ten. CDR3 nucleotides: TGTGCCAGCAGCTTACGCTGGTCTGGCGAGCAGTACTTC. Residues: CASSLRWSGEQYF. The gene calls are TRBV7-9 and TRBJ2-7; D is ambiguous. The germline CDR1 and CDR2 sequences are SEHNR and FQNEAQ (reference sequence). This CDR3 contains 13 residues. V gave up 2 bases and J gave up 6 bases, with 11 bases separating them.

This clonotype occurred many times. The CDR3 DNA reads as TGTGCCAGCAGTCCGAGGGAAGACAAAAACATTCAGTACTTC. This gives the protein CASSPREDKNIQYF. The rearrangement joins TRBV28 to TRBJ2-4, with D maybe TRBD2 (5 bases). CDR1 and CDR2 from the germline V gene are MDHEN and SYDVKM. The CDR3 is 14 residues long. Trimming stripped 5 bases from V and 3 bases from J, with 11 bases between.

This clonotype showed up just once. The rearrangement joins TRBV19 to TRBJ2-7, with D tentatively TRBD2 (5 bases). Germline CDR1 LNHDA, CDR2 SQIVND (reference sequence). Trimming pared 5 bases from V and 0 bases from J, leaving 17 bases between. The CDR3 contains 16 residues. CDR3 nucleotides: TGTGCCAGTAGTCCTCAACAGACTGGGAGCTCCTACGAGCAGTACTTC. It encodes CASSPQQTGSSYEQYF. Supplemented by reference TRBV19 and TRBJ2-7, the full variable domain reads DGGITQSPKYLFRKEGQNVTLSCEQNLNHDAMYWYRQDPGQGLRLIYYSQIVNDFQKGDIAEGYSVSREKKESFPLTVTSAQKNPTAFYLCASSPQQTGSSYEQYFGPGTRLTVT.

This clonotype was seen a few times. The chain combines TRBV6-1 with TRBJ1-6, with D maybe TRBD1 (6 bases). V lost 10 bases and J 7 bases, leaving 14 bases between the germline ends. The CDR3 has 13 residues. CDR1 MNHNS and CDR2 SASEGT come from the germline V gene. CDR3 sequence (DNA): TGTGCCATCCCAGGACAGAAAAATTCACCCCTCCACTTT. Amino acids: CAIPGQKNSPLHF.

In its sample, this clonotype was seen a few times. The chain combines TRBV3-1 with TRBJ2-2; TRBD2 aligns across 8 bases. The germline V gene has CDR1 LGHDT and CDR2 YNNKEL (reference sequence). V shed 3 bases, J shed 7 bases, and the junction held 1 base outside the gene matches. CDR3 length equals 13 residues. The CDR3 region has the DNA TGTGCCAGCAGCCACGGGACTAGCGGGGAGCTGTTTTTT. Amino acids: CASSHGTSGELFF.

This clonotype was recorded a few times. V and J are TRBV28 and TRBJ1-5; no firm D call. Per the germline V gene, CDR1 is MDHEN and CDR2 is SYDVKM. The CDR3 has 12 residues. V was clipped by 6 bases and J by 8 bases, with 11 bases between them. The DNA for the CDR3 is TGTGCCAGCAGCCACGGTTTGGAGCCCCAGCATTTT. Translating gives CASSHGLEPQHF.

This clonotype was counted between two and nine times. The V and J genes are TRBV9 and TRBJ1-5; D uncertain. This CDR3 region has 13 residues. Germline V gene data show CDR1 as SGDLS and CDR2 as YYNGEE. Trimming stripped 0 bases from V and 5 bases from J, with 6 bases between. CDR3 bases: TGTGCCAGCAGCGTAGGGATAGATCAGCCCCAGCATTTT. Its translation is CASSVGIDQPQHF. Combining the CDR3 with reference TRBV9 and TRBJ1-5 gives the whole variable domain DSGVTQTPKHLITATGQRVTLRCSPRSGDLSVYWYQQSLDQGLQFLIQYYNGEERAKGNILERFSAQQFPDLHSELNLSSLELGDSALYFCASSVGIDQPQHFGDGTRLSIL.

Many counts were recorded for this clonotype. The V and J genes are TRBV7-3 and TRBJ2-5; TRBD2 aligns across 15 bases. V dropped 5 bases and J dropped 4; count of bases not matched to a gene: 2. The CDR3 has 15 residues. Looked up from germline, CDR1 is SGHTA and CDR2 is FQGTGA. The DNA of the CDR3 is TGTGCCAGCAGCAAGGGACTAGCGGGAGGAGAGACCCAGTACTTC. Translating gives CASSKGLAGGETQYF.

The gene calls are TRBV5-1 and TRBJ2-5; 9 bases are a match to TRBD2. Germline assignment: CDR1 SGHRS and CDR2 YFSETQ. J lost 1 base, V lost 2 bases, and 9 bases had no gene match. The CDR3 covers 17 residues. The CDR3 is CASSFGLAGALQETQYF. As DNA, the CDR3 is TGCGCCAGCAGCTTCGGGTTAGCGGGAGCCCTCCAAGAGACCCAGTACTTC.

This clonotype showed up just a few times. The V and J genes are TRBV9 and TRBJ2-5, with a tentative D call TRBD2 (5 bases). The length of the CDR3 is 14 residues. V was pared by 2 bases and J by 2 bases, with 10 bases between. Germline lookup yields CDR1 SGDLS and CDR2 YYNGEE. The CDR3 DNA follows: TGTGCCAGCAGCGTCGGACTGATTCAAGAGACCCAGTACTTC. Amino acid sequence: CASSVGLIQETQYF.

The genes are TRBV10-3 and TRBJ2-2, with a tentative D call TRBD1 (6 bases). CDR1 and CDR2 from the germline V gene are ENHRY and SYGVKD. The CDR3 is made up of 12 amino acids. V lost 8 bases, J lost 6 bases, and 10 bases lay in between. DNA for the CDR3: TGTGCCATCGCCTGGACAGCCGGGGAGCTGTTTTTT. Residues: CAIAWTAGELFF.

The chain uses TRBV29-1 and TRBJ2-7; 10 bases agree with TRBD1. There are 13 residues in the CDR3. The J segment lost 5 bases and the V segment lost 5 bases, leaving 6 bases of the junction unmatched. Germline V CDR1 and CDR2: SQVTM, ANQGSEA. The CDR3: CSVLGGQGDEQYF. The DNA for the CDR3 is TGCAGCGTTTTAGGAGGACAGGGGGACGAGCAGTACTTC.

This chain links TRBV6-5 with TRBJ2-1; 7 nucleotides agree with TRBD2. CDR1 MNHEY and CDR2 SVGAGI come from the germline V gene. Trimming cost V 2 bases and J 6 bases; bases outside gene matches: 7. The CDR3 is 15 amino acids. CDR3 amino acids: CASSYEAGEVNEQFF. The DNA for the CDR3 is TGTGCCAGCAGTTACGAGGCGGGAGAGGTCAATGAGCAGTTCTTC.